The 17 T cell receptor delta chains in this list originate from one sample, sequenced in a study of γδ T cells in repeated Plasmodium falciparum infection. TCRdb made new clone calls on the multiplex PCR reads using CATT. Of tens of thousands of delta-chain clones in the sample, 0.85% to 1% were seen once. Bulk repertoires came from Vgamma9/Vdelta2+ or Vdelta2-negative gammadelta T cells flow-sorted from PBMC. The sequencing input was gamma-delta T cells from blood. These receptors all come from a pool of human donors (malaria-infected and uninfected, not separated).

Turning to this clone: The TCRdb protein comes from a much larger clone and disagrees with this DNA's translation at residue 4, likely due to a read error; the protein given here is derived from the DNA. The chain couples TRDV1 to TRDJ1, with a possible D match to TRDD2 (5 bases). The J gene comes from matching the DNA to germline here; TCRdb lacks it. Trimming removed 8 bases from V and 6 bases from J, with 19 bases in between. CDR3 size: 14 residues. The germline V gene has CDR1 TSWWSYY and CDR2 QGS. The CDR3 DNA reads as TGTGCTCTTAGGGTCCCTTCGTGGGTCTATAAACTCATCTTT. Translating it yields CALRVPSWVYKLIF.

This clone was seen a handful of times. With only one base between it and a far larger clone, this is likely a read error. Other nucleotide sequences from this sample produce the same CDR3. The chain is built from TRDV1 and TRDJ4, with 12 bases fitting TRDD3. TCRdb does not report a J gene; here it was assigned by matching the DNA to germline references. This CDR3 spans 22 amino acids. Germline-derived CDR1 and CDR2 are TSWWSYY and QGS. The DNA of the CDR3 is TGTGCCCTTGGGGAGCTTCCCCCTCTAAAGAGTACTGGGGGATACAGAGCCAGACCCCTGATCTTT. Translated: CALGELPPLKSTGGYRARPLIF.

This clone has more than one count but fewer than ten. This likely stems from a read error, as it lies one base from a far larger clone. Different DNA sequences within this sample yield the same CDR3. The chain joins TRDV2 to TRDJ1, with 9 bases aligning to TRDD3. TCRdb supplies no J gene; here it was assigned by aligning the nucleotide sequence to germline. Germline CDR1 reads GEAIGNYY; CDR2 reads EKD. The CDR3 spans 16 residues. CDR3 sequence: CACGPGIRVVTDKLIF. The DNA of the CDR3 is TGCGCCTGTGGCCCGGGGATACGCGTGGTTACCGATAAACTCATCTTT.

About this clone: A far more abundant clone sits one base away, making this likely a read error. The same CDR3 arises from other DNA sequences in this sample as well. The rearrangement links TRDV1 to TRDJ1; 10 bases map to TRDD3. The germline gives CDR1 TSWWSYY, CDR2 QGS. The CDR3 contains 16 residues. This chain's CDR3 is CALGERTGGYTDKLIF. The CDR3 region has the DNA TGCGCTCTTGGGGAACGAACTGGGGGATACACCGATAAACTCATCTTT.

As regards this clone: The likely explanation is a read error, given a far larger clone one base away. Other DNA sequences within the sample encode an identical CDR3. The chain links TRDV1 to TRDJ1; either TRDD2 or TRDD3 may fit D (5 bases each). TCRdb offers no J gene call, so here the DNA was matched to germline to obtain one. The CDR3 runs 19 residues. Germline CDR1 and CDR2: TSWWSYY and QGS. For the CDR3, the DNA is TGTGCACTTGGGGACCCAAGTCCCTTCGGGAGGGGGTACACCGATAAACTCATCTTT. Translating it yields CALGDPSPFGRGYTDKLIF.

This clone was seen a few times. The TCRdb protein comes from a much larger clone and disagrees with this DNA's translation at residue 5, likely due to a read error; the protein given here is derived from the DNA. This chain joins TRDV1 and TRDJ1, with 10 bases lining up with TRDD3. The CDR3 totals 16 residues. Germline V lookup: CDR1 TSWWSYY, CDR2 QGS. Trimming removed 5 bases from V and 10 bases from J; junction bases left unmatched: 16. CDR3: CALGFLGYWGMAGLIF. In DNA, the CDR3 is TGTGCTCTTGGGTTTTTAGGGTACTGGGGGATGGCAGGACTCATCTTT.

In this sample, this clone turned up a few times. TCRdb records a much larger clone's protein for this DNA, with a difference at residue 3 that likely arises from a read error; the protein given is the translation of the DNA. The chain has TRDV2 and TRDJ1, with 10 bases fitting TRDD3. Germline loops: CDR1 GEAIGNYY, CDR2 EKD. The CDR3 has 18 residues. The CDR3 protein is CARDPLGDTTMNTDKLIF. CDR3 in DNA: TGTGCCCGTGACCCCTTGGGGGATACAACTATGAACACCGATAAACTCATCTTT.

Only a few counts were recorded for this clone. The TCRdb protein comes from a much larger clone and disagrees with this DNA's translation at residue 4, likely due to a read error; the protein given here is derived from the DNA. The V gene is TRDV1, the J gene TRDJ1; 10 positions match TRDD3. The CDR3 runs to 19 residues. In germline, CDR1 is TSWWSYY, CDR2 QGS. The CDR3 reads CALWETLRLGDLYTDKLIF. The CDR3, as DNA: TGTGCTCTTTGGGAGACTCTCCGACTGGGGGATCTATACACCGATAAACTCATCTTT.

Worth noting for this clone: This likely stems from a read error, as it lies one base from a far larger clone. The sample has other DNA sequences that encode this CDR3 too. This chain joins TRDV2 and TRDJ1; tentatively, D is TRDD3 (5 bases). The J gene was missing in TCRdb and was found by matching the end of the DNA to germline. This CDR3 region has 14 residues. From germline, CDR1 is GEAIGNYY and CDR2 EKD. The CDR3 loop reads CACDTAGITDKLIF. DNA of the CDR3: TGTGCCTGTGACACGGCCGGGATTACCGACAAACTCATCTTT.

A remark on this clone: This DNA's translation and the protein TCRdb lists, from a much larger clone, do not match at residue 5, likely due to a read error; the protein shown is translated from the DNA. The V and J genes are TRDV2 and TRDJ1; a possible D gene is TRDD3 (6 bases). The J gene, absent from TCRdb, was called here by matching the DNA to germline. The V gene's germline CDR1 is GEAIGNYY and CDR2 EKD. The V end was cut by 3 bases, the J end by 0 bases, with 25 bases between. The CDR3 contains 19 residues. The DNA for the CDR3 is TGTGCCTGTGACGCCGTGGGGATGAGGGGAGTGGACTACACCGATAAACTCATCTTT. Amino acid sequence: CACDAVGMRGVDYTDKLIF.

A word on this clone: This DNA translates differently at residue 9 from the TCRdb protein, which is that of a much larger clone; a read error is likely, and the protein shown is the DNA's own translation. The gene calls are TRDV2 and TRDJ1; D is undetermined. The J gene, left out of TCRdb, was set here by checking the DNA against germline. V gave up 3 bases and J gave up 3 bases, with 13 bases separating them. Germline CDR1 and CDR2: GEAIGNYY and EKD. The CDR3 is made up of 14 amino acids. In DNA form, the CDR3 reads TGTGCCTGTGACCATCTCGACCACGCCGATAAACTCATCTTT. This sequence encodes CACDHLDHADKLIF.

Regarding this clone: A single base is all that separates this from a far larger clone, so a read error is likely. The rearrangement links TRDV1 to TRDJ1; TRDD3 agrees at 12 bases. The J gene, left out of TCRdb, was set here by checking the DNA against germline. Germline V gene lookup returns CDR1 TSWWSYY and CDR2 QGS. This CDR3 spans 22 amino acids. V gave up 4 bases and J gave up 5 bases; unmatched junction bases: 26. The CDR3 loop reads CALGAIRGLPQTGGYWSDKLIF. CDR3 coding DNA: TGTGCTCTTGGGGCAATTCGTGGCCTTCCTCAGACTGGGGGATACTGGTCAGATAAACTCATCTTT.

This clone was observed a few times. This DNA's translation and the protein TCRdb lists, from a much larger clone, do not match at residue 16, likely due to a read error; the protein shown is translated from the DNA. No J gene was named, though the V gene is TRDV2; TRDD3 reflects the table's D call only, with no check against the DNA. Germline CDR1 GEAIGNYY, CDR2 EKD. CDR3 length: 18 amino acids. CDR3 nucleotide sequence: TGTGCCTGTGACAAGGGGGATACGGCCACATCGCAGACCGATAAACACATCTTT. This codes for CACDKGDTATSQTDKHIF.

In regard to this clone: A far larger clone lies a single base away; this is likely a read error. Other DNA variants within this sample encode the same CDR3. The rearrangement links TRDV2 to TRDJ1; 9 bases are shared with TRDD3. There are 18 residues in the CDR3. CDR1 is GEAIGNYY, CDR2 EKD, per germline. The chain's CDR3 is CACDTLSRGYAYTDKLIF. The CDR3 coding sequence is TGTGCCTGTGACACCCTCTCAAGGGGATACGCGTACACCGATAAGCTCATCTTT.

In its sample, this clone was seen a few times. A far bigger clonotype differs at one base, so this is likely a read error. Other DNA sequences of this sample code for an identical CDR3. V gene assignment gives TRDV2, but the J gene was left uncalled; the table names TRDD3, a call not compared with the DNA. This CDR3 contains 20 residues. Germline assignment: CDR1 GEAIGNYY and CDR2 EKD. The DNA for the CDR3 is TGTGCCTGTGACACCGTTCCCACAACTGGGGGATACGGGTACACCGATAAACTAATCTTT. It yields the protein CACDTVPTTGGYGYTDKLIF.

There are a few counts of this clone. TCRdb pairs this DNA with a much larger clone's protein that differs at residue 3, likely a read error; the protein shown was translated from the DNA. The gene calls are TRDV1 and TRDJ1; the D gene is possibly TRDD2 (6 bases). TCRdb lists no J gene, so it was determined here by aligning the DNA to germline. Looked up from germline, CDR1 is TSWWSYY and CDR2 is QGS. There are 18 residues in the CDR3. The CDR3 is CAIGEIPNRGAYTDKLIF. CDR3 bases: TGTGCTATTGGGGAAATTCCTAACCGGGGGGCCTACACCGATAAACTCATCTTT.

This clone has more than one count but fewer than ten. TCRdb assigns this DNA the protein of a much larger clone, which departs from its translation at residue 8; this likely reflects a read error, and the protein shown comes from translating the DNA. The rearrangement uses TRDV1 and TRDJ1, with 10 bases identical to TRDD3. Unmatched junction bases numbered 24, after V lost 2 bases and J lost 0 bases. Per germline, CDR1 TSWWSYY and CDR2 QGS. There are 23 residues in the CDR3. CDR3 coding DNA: TGTGCTCTTGGGGAAGTTCTGGTTCCCCTTGGGGGATACCCTGGGCCCTACACCGATAAACTCATCTTT. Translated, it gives CALGEVLVPLGGYPGPYTDKLIF.